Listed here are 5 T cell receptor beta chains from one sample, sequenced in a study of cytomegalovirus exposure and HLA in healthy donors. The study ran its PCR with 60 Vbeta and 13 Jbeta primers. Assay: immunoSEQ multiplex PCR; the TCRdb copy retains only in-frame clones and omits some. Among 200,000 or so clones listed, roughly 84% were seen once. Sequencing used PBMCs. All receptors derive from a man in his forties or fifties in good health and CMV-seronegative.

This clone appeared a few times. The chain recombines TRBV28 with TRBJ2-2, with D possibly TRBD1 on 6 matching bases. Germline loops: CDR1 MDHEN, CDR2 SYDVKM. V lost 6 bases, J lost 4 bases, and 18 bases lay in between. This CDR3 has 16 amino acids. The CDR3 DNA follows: TGTGCCAGCAGCTTACCCCAGGGGACGCTCACCGGGGAGCTGTTTTTT. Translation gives CASSLPQGTLTGELFF. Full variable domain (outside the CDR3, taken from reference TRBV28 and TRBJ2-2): DVKVTQSSRYLVKRTGEKVFLECVQDMDHENMFWYRQDPGLGLRLIYFSYDVKMKEKGDIPEGYSVSREKKERFSLILESASTNQTSMYLCASSLPQGTLTGELFFGEGSRLTVL.

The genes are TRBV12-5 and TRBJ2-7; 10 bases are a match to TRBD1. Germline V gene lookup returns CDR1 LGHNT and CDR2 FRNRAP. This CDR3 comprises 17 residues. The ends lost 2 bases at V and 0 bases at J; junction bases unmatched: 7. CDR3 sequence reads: CASGLSWGQGISYEQYF. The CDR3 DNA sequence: TGTGCTAGTGGTTTGTCCTGGGGACAGGGGATCTCCTACGAGCAGTACTTC.

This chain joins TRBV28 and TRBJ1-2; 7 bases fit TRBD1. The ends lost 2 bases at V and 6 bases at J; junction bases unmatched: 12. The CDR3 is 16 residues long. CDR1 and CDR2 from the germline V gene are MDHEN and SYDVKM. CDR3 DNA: TGTGCCAGCAGTTTAGGGGGCATAGGGGGCAGGGATGGCTACACCTTC. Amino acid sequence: CASSLGGIGGRDGYTF.

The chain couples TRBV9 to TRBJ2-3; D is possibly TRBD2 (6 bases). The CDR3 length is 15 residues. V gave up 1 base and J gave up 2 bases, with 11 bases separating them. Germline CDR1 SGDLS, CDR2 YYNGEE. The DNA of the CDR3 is TGTGCCAGCAGCGTACGGGGAGGCATCACAGATACGCAGTATTTT. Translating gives CASSVRGGITDTQYF.

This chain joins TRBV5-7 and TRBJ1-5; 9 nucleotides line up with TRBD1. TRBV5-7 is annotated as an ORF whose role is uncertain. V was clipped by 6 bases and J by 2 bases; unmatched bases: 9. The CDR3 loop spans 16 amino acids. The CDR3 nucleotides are TGTGCCAGCATCGGGACAGGGCCGGCGGGCAATCAGCCCCAGCATTTT. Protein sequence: CASIGTGPAGNQPQHF.